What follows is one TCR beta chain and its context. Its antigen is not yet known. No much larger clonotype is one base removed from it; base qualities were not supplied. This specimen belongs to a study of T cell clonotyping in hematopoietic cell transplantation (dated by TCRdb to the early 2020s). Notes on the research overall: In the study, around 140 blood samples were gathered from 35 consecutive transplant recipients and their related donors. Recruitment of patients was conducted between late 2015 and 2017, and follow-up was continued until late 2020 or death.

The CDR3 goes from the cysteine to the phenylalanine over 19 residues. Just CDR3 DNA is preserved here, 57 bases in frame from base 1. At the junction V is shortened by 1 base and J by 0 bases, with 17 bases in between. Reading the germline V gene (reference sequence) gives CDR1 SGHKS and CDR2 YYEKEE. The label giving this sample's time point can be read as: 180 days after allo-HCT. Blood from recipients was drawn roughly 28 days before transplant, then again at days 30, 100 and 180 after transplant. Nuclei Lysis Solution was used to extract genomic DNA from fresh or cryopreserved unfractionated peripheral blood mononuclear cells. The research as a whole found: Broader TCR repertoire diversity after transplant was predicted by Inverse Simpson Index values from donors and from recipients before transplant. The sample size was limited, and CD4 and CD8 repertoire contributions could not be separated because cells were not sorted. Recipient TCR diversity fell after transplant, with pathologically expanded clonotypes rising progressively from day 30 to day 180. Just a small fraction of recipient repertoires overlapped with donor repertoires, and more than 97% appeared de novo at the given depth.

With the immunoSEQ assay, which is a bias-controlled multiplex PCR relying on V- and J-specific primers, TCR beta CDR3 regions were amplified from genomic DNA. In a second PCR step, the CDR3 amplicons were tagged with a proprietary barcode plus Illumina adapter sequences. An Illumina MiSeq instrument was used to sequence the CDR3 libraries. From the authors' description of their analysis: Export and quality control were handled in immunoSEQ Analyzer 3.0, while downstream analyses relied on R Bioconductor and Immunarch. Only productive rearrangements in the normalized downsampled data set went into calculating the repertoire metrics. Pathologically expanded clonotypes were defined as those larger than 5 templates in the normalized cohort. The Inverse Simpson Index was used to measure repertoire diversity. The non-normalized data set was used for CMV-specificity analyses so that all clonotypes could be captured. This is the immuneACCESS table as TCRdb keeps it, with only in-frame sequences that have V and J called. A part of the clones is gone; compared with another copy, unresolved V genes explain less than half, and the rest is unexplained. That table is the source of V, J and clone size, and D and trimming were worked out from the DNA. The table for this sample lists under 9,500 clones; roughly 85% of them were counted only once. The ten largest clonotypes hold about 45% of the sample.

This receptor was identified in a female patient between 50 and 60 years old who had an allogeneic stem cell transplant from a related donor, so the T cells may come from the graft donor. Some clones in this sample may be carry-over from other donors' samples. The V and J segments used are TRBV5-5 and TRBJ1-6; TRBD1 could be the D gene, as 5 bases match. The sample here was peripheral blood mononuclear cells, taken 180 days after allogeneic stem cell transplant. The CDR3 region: CASSLNPDIPSSYNSPLHF. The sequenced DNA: TGTGCCAGCAGCTTGAATCCGGACATCCCGAGCTCCTATAATTCACCCCTCCACTTT.